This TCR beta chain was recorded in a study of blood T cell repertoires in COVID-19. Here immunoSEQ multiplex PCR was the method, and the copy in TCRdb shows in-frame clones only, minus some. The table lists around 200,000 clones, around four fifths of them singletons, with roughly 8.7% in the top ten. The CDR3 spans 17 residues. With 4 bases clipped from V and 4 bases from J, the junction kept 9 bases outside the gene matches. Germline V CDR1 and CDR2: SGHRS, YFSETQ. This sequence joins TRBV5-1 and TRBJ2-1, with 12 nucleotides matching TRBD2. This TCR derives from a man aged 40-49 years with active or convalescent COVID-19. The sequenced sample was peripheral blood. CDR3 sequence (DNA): TGCGCCAGCAGCCTCGAACTAGCGGGGGGACATTACAATGAGCAGTTCTTC. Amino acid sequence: CASSLELAGGHYNEQFF.